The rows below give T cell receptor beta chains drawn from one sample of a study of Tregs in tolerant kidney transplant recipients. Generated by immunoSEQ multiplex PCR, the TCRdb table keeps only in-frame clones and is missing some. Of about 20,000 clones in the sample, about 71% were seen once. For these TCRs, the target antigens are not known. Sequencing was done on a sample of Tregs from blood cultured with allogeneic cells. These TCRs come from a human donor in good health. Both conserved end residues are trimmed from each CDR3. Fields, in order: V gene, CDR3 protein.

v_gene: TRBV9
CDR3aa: ASSVTPGQQTSGNTIY

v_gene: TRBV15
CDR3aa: ATSRPGQTSTGELF

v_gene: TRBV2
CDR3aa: ASSFGRSNYGYT

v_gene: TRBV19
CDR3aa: ASRPGTVANYGYT

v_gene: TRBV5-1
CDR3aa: ASSRGTGGRNSPLH

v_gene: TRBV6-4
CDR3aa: ASTFLRGHYGYT

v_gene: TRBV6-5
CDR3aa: ASRQLGRGRAF

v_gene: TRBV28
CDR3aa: ASRRTGGGYT

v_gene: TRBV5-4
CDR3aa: ASSYPFGSWLSEQY

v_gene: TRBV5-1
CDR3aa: ASSRDGLAASSTDTQY